A selection of T cell receptor beta chains follows, all from one sample in a study of CD8+ T cells in alopecia areata. Assay: immunoSEQ multiplex PCR; the TCRdb copy retains only in-frame clones and omits some. Among around 140,000 clones listed, 40% to 55% were seen once. The sample in question was CD4+ T cells sorted from blood, obtained at week 0. The receptors here all came from a human donor with alopecia areata. CDR3s leave out the opening cysteine and the closing phenylalanine or tryptophan. D genes are given only for firm matches. A clone size is listed for some rows: how often the clone was seen (once, few, many), or a class if it is expanded.

>few|TRBJ2-6|.|TRBV7-8
ASTKGRGANVLT
>.|TRBJ2-7|TRBD1|TRBV30
AWSQGQSYEQY
>few|TRBJ2-1|TRBD2|TRBV11-2
ASSSLAGGLYNEQF
>.|TRBJ1-1|TRBD1|TRBV19
ASSILLGTGMNTEAF
>few|TRBJ1-2|.|TRBV29-1
SVEDQERGYGYT
>.|TRBJ1-4|.|TRBV7-2
ASSQGATNEKLF
>.|TRBJ2-7|TRBD2|TRBV29-1
SGGGLAGNEQY
>once|TRBJ1-5|.|TRBV4-1
ASSHTDSNQPQH
>.|TRBJ2-1|TRBD2|TRBV4-1
ASSQGSWTSSSYNEQF
>.|TRBJ1-3|TRBD1|TRBV27
ASRDRVGTIY
>.|TRBJ1-2|TRBD1|TRBV29-1
SALYRTGPLSYGYT
>.|TRBJ2-1|.|TRBV30
AWNRQYNEQF
>.|TRBJ2-5|TRBD1|TRBV28
ASSPGDRFETQY
>.|TRBJ1-1|.|TRBV15
ATSSRQARETEAF
>once|TRBJ1-2|TRBD1|TRBV27
ASSFYETGDPYGYT